A selection of T cell receptor beta chains follows, all from one sample in a study of CD8 T cells in Susac syndrome. MiXCR was run by TCRdb on the immunoSEQ multiplex PCR reads, yielding one entry per CDR3 protein. Seen here are about 180,000 distinct CDR3 sequences, about 94% observed once, and the top ten hold 0.093%. Sequencing was done on a sample of CD4+ T cells from PBMCs. All receptors derive from a human donor with multiple sclerosis. The CDR3 runs from the conserved cysteine through the conserved F or W. Each record gives: clone size, D gene, V gene, J gene, CDR3 length, CDR3 protein. D genes are given only for firm matches. Clone size is given for some rows only: seen once, a few or many times, or a class if the clone is expanded.

.	TRBD2	TRBV7-3	TRBJ2-5	17	CASSLGSGGVAQETQYF
.	TRBD1	TRBV20-1	TRBJ2-5	14	CSAAGQGAQETQYF
.	.	TRBV23-1	TRBJ2-7	9	CASRYEQYF
.	.	TRBV20-1	TRBJ2-2	11	CSASVVGELFF
.	.	TRBV10-3	TRBJ1-2	12	CAISVVDYGYTF
.	.	TRBV7-2	TRBJ1-1	14	CASSLSGVNTEAFF
.	.	TRBV7-2	TRBJ2-6	15	CASSPVTSGANVLTF
.	.	TRBV29-1	TRBJ2-1	10	CSAWSNEQFF
.	TRBD2	TRBV30	TRBJ2-3	14	CATKRGALTDTQYF
.	TRBD2	TRBV4-1	TRBJ2-3	14	CASSRGGLTDTQYF
.	TRBD2	TRBV7-2	TRBJ2-1	17	CASSRFSGGGFYNEQFF
.	TRBD2	TRBV9	TRBJ2-7	15	CASSASSGAWSEQYF
.	.	TRBV20-1	TRBJ2-4	15	CSAREPNRGGNIQYF
.	.	TRBV20-1	TRBJ2-7	12	CSARDPSYEQYF
once	TRBD2	TRBV29-1	TRBJ2-5	14	CSVDRASGVETQYF
.	.	TRBV7-9	TRBJ1-1	11	CASRGITEAFF
.	.	TRBV4-2	TRBJ2-5	15	CASSQDSSHQETQYF
.	.	TRBV20-1	TRBJ2-1	15	CSARDARSSYNEQFF
.	.	TRBV20-1	TRBJ1-5	13	CSAIRVWNQPQHF
.	.	TRBV5-4	TRBJ2-1	14	CASSLASSAGLRVF
.	.	TRBV20-1	TRBJ1-2	10	CSGIRYGYTF
.	.	TRBV12-3/TRBV12-4	TRBJ2-7	14	CASSSRAGTYEQYF
.	TRBD1	TRBV25-1	TRBJ1-6	14	CASTQTGGNSPLHF
.	TRBD1	TRBV18	TRBJ1-2	16	CASSPPYRGPRYGYTF
.	TRBD2	TRBV30	TRBJ2-1	16	CAWSVGSGLVVPEQFF
.	.	TRBV27	TRBJ1-2	15	CASSNHRDLGYGYTF
once	.	TRBV20-1	TRBJ2-1	13	CSVRDTSYNEQFF
once	.	TRBV6-2/TRBV6-3	TRBJ1-1	13	CASEPKRVGEAFF
.	.	TRBV11-2	TRBJ1-2	15	CASSSLRGRDYGYTF
.	TRBD1	TRBV14	TRBJ1-3	17	CASSQVGGPAAGNTIYF
once	.	TRBV7-2	TRBJ2-1	12	CASSHPANEQFF
.	.	TRBV5-1	TRBJ1-2	14	CASSPDLGDYGYTF
.	.	TRBV30	TRBJ1-1	15	CAWIRYRGHITEAFF
.	TRBD2	TRBV5-6	TRBJ2-5	16	CASSFQRGLYQETQYF
.	.	TRBV4-2	TRBJ2-1	16	CASSQVSSLGYNEQFF
.	.	TRBV30	TRBJ1-6	13	CAWSERGHSPLHF
.	TRBD2	TRBV7-2	TRBJ2-1	14	CASRPDSGGPEQFF
.	.	TRBV20-1	TRBJ2-3	13	CSARDGNSNTQYF
.	.	TRBV20-1	TRBJ2-2	13	CSARARNTGELFF
.	.	TRBV3-1	TRBJ2-2	15	CASSHPGLSSGELFF
.	.	TRBV29-1	TRBJ1-2	13	CSVGAGEGYGYTF
.	.	TRBV28	TRBJ2-7	14	CASSLGGGPYEQYF
.	TRBD1	TRBV30	TRBJ1-5	13	CAWSPLRGQPQHF
.	TRBD1	TRBV18	TRBJ1-1	17	CASSPLAGQGKDTEAFF
once	.	TRBV11-2	TRBJ1-4	14	CASSPGQNNEKLFF